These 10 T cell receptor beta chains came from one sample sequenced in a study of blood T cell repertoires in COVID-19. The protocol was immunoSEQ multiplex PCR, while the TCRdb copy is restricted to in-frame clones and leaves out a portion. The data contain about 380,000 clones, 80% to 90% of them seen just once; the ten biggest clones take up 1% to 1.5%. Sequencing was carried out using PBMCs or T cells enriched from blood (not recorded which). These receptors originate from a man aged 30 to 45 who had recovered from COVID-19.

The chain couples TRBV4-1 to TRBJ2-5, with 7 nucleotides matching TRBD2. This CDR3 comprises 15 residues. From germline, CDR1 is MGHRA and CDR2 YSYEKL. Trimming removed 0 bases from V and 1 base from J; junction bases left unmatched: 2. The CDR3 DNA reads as TGCGCCAGCAGCCAAGAATCTAGCGGCCAAGAGACCCAGTACTTC. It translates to CASSQESSGQETQYF.

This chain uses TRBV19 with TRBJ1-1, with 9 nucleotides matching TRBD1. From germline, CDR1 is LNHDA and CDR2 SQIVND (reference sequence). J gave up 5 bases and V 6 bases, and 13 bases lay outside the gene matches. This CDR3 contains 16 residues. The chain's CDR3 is CASSTQGAMAETEAFF. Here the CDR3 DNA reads TGTGCCAGTAGCACACAGGGGGCAATGGCAGAAACTGAAGCTTTCTTT.

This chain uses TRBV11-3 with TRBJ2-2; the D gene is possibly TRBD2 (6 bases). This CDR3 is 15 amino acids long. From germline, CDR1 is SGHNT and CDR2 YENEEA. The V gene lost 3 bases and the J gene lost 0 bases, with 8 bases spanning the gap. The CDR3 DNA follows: TGTGCCAGCAGCTTGGAGGGGACGAACACCGGGGAGCTGTTTTTT. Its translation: CASSLEGTNTGELFF.

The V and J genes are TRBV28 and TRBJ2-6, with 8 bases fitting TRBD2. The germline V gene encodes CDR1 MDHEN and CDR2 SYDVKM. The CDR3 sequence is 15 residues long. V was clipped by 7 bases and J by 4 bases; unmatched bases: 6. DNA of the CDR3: TGTGCCAGCACCCCCGGGGGGGCCGGGGCCAACGTCCTGACTTTC. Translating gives CASTPGGAGANVLTF.

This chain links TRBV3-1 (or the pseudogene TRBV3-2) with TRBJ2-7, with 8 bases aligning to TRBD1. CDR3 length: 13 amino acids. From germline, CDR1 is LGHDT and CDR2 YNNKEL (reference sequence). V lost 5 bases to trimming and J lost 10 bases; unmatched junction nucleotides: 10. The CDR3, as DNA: TGTGCCAGCAGCATACAACGGACAGGGAAACAGTACTTC. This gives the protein CASSIQRTGKQYF.

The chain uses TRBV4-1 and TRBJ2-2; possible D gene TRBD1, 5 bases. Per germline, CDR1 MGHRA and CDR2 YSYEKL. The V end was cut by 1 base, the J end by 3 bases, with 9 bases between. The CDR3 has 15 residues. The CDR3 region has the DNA TGCGCCAGCAGCCAAGCTGGGGCCGACACCGGGGAGCTGTTTTTT. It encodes CASSQAGADTGELFF.

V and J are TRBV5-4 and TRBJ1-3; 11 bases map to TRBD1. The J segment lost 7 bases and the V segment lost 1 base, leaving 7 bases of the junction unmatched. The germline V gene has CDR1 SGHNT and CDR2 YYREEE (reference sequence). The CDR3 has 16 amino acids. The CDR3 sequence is CASSLRGQGVSNTIYF. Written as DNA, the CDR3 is TGTGCCAGCAGCTTGAGGGGACAGGGGGTTTCGAACACCATATATTTT.

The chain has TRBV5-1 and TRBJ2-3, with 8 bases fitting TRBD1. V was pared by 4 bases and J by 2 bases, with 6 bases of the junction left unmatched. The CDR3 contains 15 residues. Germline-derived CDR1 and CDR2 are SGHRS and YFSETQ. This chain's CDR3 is CASSDGQGFTDTQYF. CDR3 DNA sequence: TGCGCCAGCAGCGACGGACAGGGCTTCACAGATACGCAGTATTTT.

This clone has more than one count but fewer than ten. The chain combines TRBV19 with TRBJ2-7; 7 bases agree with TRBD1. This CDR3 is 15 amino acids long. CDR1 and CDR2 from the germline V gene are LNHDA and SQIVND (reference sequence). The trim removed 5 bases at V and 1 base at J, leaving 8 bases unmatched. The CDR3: CASSLGTESSYEQYF. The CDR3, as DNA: TGTGCCAGTAGTCTTGGGACAGAATCTTCCTACGAGCAGTACTTC. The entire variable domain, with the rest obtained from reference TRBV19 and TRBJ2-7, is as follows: DGGITQSPKYLFRKEGQNVTLSCEQNLNHDAMYWYRQDPGQGLRLIYYSQIVNDFQKGDIAEGYSVSREKKESFPLTVTSAQKNPTAFYLCASSLGTESSYEQYFGPGTRLTVT.

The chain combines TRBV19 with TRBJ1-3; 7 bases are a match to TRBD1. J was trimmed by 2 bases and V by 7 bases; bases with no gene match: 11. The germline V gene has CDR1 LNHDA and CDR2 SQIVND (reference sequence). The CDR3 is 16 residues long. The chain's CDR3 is CASTERSGTAGNTIYF. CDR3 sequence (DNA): TGTGCCAGTACCGAGAGATCCGGGACAGCTGGAAACACCATATATTTT.